Below, 18 T cell receptor beta chains from the same sample are listed, as sequenced in a study of T cells in Graves' hyperthyroidism and ophthalmopathy. The TCR beta CDR3 regions underwent amplification using RNA transcripts as the source. Primed by the HTBI set, a first-round RT-PCR was run on the TCR CDR3. Via MiXCR, TCRdb re-called the multiplex PCR reads, giving one row per CDR3 protein. Of about 160,000 distinct CDR3 sequences in the sample, about a tenth were seen once. The source material was blood. The receptors originated from a woman aged 18-35 years with Graves' hyperthyroidism that later progressed to Graves' ophthalmopathy.

This clonotype was counted between two and nine times. This chain links TRBV29-1 with TRBJ2-7; 9 bases agree with TRBD1. The CDR3 loop spans 14 amino acids. V dropped 0 bases and J dropped 5; count of bases not matched to a gene: 5. Looked up from germline, CDR1 is SQVTM and CDR2 is ANQGSEA. The DNA of the CDR3 is TGCAGCGTTGAAGAAGTGGACAGGGGTAACGAGCAGTACTTC. Residues: CSVEEVDRGNEQYF.

This clonotype was recorded at least ten times. This chain links TRBV7-8 with TRBJ2-5; no reliable D call. Germline CDR1 and CDR2: SGHVS and FQNEAQ. V lost 1 base, J lost 6 bases, and 12 bases lay in between. CDR3 size: 14 residues. DNA of the CDR3: TGTGCCAGCAGCTTAGGGACCCTTTATCAGACCCAGTACTTC. Its translation: CASSLGTLYQTQYF. The variable domain in full, with the rest retrieved from reference TRBV7-8 and TRBJ2-5, is GAGVSQSPRYKVAKRGQDVALRCDPISGHVSLFWYQQALGQGPEFLTYFQNEAQLDKSGLPSDRFFAERPEGSVSTLKIQRTQQEDSAVYLCASSLGTLYQTQYFGPGTRLLVL.

This clonotype was counted at least ten times. The rearrangement links TRBV12-3 or TRBV12-4 to TRBJ2-2; D is perhaps TRBD1 or TRBD2 (5 bases each). With 5 bases removed from V and 2 bases from J, the gap between germline ends came to 9 bases. The CDR3 is 14 amino acids. CDR3 DNA: TGTGCCAGCAGTGGGGGAACCAACACCGGGGAGCTGTTTTTT. It is translated as CASSGGTNTGELFF.

This clonotype was observed many times. CDR3: CSVESADNEQFF. As DNA, the CDR3 is TGCAGCGTCGAGTCGGCGGACAATGAGCAGTTCTTC. This chain links TRBV29-1 with TRBJ2-1; no definite D call. V lost 6 bases, J lost 5 bases, and 11 bases lay in between. Germline V lookup: CDR1 SQVTM, CDR2 ANQGSEA. The CDR3 extends over 12 amino acids.

This clonotype was counted ten times or more. V gene TRBV11-3 combines with J gene TRBJ2-1; 7 bases fit TRBD1. Germline-derived CDR1 and CDR2 are SGHNT and YENEEA. The trim removed 5 bases at V and 2 bases at J, leaving 6 bases unmatched. This CDR3 contains 15 residues. CDR3 DNA: TGTGCCAGCAGCCTCGACAGGGTTGCCTACAATGAGCAGTTCTTC. Its translation: CASSLDRVAYNEQFF.

There are many counts of this clonotype. This chain uses TRBV6-1 with TRBJ1-2; 9 nucleotides agree with TRBD1. Germline values: CDR1 MNHNS, CDR2 SASEGT. J lost 0 bases, V lost 11 bases, and 16 bases had no gene match. The CDR3 spans 17 residues. The CDR3 DNA follows: TGTGCCTCCAGTCCACCTCAAGGGACAGGGTCTAACTATGGCTACACCTTC. This translates into CASSPPQGTGSNYGYTF.

Many counts were recorded for this clonotype. The chain combines TRBV7-3 with TRBJ2-3; 10 bases match TRBD2. The V gene end was trimmed by 5 bases and the J gene end by 2 bases; junction bases not matched to a gene: 4. The CDR3 has 15 amino acids. Germline V CDR1 and CDR2: SGHTA, FQGTGA. CDR3 amino acids: CASSMSGGDTDTQYF. In DNA, the CDR3 is TGTGCCAGCAGCATGAGCGGGGGGGACACAGATACGCAGTATTTT.

This chain links TRBV5-6 with TRBJ2-4; D unresolved. Per germline, CDR1 SGHDT and CDR2 YYEEEE. Trimming left V 0 bases short and J 2 bases short, with 6 bases between. The CDR3 sequence is 14 residues long. CDR3 DNA sequence: TGTGCCAGCAGCTTGGCAGGAACCAAAAACATTCAGTACTTC. This sequence encodes CASSLAGTKNIQYF.

This clonotype was seen many times. V gene TRBV4-1 combines with J gene TRBJ2-1; TRBD1 matches 11 bases. Germline lookup yields CDR1 MGHRA and CDR2 YSYEKL. J gave up 4 bases and V 1 base, and 6 bases lay outside the gene matches. CDR3 size: 17 residues. CDR3 bases: TGCGCCAGCAGCCAAGGGGGGACAGGGGGACTTTACAATGAGCAGTTCTTC. Its protein is CASSQGGTGGLYNEQFF.

This clonotype appeared many times. The rearrangement joins TRBV20-1 to TRBJ2-3; D gene uncertain. Per germline, CDR1 DFQATT and CDR2 SNEGSKA (reference sequence). V lost 3 bases to trimming and J lost 0 bases, with 10 bases between them. CDR3 length: 14 residues. This chain's CDR3 is CSASRTISTDTQYF. The CDR3 DNA reads TGCAGTGCTAGCCGGACCATTAGCACAGATACGCAGTATTTT.

This clonotype showed up many times. J is TRBJ2-7 and V is TRBV28; 12 nucleotides line up with TRBD2. CDR1 is MDHEN and CDR2 is SYDVKM in the germline V gene. V lost 5 bases and J lost 2; bases outside the gene matches: 16. The CDR3 is 19 amino acids. The CDR3 protein is CASSTHPGLAGYSTYEQYF. The CDR3, as DNA: TGTGCCAGCAGTACACACCCGGGACTAGCGGGTTATTCTACCTACGAGCAGTACTTC.

This clonotype was detected many times. The chain employs TRBV2 and TRBJ2-1, with D perhaps TRBD1 or TRBD2 (6 bases each). There are 14 residues in the CDR3. Trimming took off 6 bases at V and 8 bases at J, with 17 bases between the two ends. Germline CDR1 SNHLY, CDR2 FYNNEI. The CDR3 sequence: CASRPRQEGHEQFF. The CDR3 nucleotides are TGTGCCAGCAGGCCCAGACAGGAGGGGCATGAGCAGTTCTTC. Based on the CDR3 plus reference TRBV2 and TRBJ2-1, the full variable domain is EPEVTQTPSHQVTQMGQEVILRCVPISNHLYFYWYRQILGQKVEFLVSFYNNEISEKSEIFDDQFSVERPDGSNFTLKIRSTKLEDSAMYFCASRPRQEGHEQFFGPGTRLTVL.

This clonotype was detected many times. The genes are TRBV11-1 and TRBJ2-7; 8 nucleotides line up with TRBD2. V dropped 3 bases and J dropped 4; count of bases not matched to a gene: 5. CDR3 length: 14 amino acids. CDR1 and CDR2 from the germline V gene are SGHAT and FQDESV (reference sequence). CDR3 sequence: CASSFYPSGYEQYF. The DNA of the CDR3 is TGTGCCAGCAGCTTCTATCCTAGCGGGTACGAGCAGTACTTC.

The gene calls are TRBV6-2 or TRBV6-3 and TRBJ2-1, with 10 bases fitting TRBD2. The CDR3 spans 15 residues. V gave up 6 bases and J gave up 3 bases; unmatched junction bases: 5. Germline values: CDR1 MNHEY, CDR2 SVGEGT. This chain's CDR3 is CASSIGLADYNEQFF. CDR3 DNA sequence: TGTGCCAGCAGCATCGGACTAGCGGACTACAATGAGCAGTTCTTC.

In its sample, this clonotype was seen many times. The chain has TRBV12-3 or TRBV12-4 and TRBJ2-1, with D possibly TRBD1 on 6 matching bases. The CDR3 has 16 residues. V lost 3 bases, J lost 6 bases, and 18 bases lay in between. CDR3 coding DNA: TGTGCCAGCAGTTTTCCAGGGGCAGGGGATCCCAATGAGCAGTTCTTC. Protein sequence: CASSFPGAGDPNEQFF.

This clonotype was seen a handful of times. This chain links TRBV9 with TRBJ2-3; perhaps TRBD2 as D (6 bases). V was cut by 0 bases and J by 4 bases, with 12 bases left in between. The CDR3 spans 15 residues. Germline V CDR1 and CDR2: SGDLS, YYNGEE. CDR3 residues: CASSVAVSGADTQYF. In nucleotides, the CDR3 is TGTGCCAGCAGCGTAGCGGTTTCGGGGGCAGATACGCAGTATTTT.

There are many counts of this clonotype. V and J are TRBV6-1 and TRBJ1-1, with 11 bases that match TRBD1. Germline V gives CDR1 MNHNS, CDR2 SASEGT. J lost 5 bases, V lost 7 bases, and 6 bases had no gene match. The CDR3 extends over 14 amino acids. DNA for the CDR3: TGTGCCAGCAAACTGGACAGGGGGCTTACTGAAGCTTTCTTT. Translation gives CASKLDRGLTEAFF.

The chain carries TRBV11-2 and TRBJ2-3; D remains ambiguous. Germline V gene lookup returns CDR1 SGHAT and CDR2 FQNNGV. The CDR3 extends over 15 amino acids. V lost 3 bases to trimming and J lost 0 bases, with 10 bases between them. The CDR3 coding sequence is TGTGCCAGCAGCTTCGGGCAACTTAGCACAGATACGCAGTATTTT. Protein: CASSFGQLSTDTQYF.